Each of the 2 T cell receptor beta chains below was sequenced from the same sample in a study of T-cell reconstitution after alpha-beta-depleted transplantation in children. Library preparation (for TCRbeta) was performed with unique molecular identifiers. TCRdb called the PCR reads again in MiXCR, with one record for every CDR3 protein. The sample includes 200,000 to 250,000 distinct CDR3 sequences, about a tenth of them seen just once. The sequences come from PBMCs from the stem cell graft donor, collected from the stem cell graft. All receptors come from a human donor who donated a stem cell graft to a child with acute lymphoblastic leukemia.

V usage is TRBV15 and J usage is TRBJ2-3; D gene uncertain. Trimming stripped 0 bases from V and 2 bases from J, with 6 bases between. This CDR3 contains 14 residues. Germline V gene sequence: CDR1 LNHNV, CDR2 YYDKDF (reference sequence). The CDR3 is CATSRDLSTDTQYF. The CDR3 DNA follows: TGTGCCACCAGCAGAGATTTGTCCACAGATACGCAGTATTTT.

This clonotype was observed a handful of times. This chain uses TRBV27 with TRBJ2-7; 10 bases line up with TRBD1. The CDR3 is made up of 16 amino acids. Germline V gene sequence: CDR1 MNHEY, CDR2 SMNVEV (reference sequence). Trimming removed 3 bases from V and 4 bases from J; junction bases left unmatched: 9. CDR3 in amino acids: CASSLDPGQGLYEQYF. CDR3 coding DNA: TGTGCCAGCAGTTTGGATCCGGGACAGGGGCTTTACGAGCAGTACTTC.